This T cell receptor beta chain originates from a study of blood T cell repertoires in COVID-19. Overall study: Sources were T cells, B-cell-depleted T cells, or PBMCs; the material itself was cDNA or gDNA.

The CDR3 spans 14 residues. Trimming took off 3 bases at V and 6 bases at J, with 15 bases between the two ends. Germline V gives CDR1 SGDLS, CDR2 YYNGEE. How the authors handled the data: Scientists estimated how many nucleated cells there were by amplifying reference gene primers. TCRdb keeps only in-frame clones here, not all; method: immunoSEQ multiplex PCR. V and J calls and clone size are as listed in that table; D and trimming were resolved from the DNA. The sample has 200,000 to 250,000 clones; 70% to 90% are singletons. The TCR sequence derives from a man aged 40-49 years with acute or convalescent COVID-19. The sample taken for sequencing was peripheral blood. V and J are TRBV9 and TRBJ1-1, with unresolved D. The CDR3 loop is CASSAGNRQSEAFF. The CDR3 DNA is TGTGCCAGCAGCGCTGGTAACCGCCAGTCTGAAGCTTTCTTT.